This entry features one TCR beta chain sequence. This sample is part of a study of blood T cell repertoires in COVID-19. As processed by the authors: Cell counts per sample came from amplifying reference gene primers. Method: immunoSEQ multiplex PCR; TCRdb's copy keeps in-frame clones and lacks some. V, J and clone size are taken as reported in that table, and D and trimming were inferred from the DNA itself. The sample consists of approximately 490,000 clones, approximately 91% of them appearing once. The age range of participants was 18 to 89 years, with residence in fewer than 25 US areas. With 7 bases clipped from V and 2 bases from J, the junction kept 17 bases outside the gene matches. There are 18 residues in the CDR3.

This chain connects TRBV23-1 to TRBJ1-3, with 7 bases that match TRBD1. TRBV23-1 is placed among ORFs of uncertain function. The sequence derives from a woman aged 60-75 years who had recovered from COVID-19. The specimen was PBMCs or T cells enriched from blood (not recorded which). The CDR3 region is CASTNGKTLQGPGNTIYF. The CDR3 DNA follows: TGCGCCAGCACCAACGGAAAAACTCTACAGGGGCCTGGAAACACCATATATTTT.